Detailed here is one TCR beta chain. Its antigen remains unknown. The data were obtained in a study of post-analysis software for immune sequencing data. Deletions cut 4 bases from V and 5 bases from J, with 12 bases between. This CDR3 is built from 14 residues. CDR1 and CDR2 from the germline V gene are LGHDT and YNNKEL (reference sequence). Whole-study findings and limits: Controls had lower frequencies than patients of roughly five TRBV segments, which included TRBV5-6, TRBV5-1 and TRBV20-1.

cDNA libraries for TCR beta contained unique molecular identifiers. TCRdb fed the PCR reads into MiXCR, producing one record per CDR3 protein. The data show a few hundred thousand distinct CDR3 sequences, 30% to 45% seen once. The receptor comes from a girl aged 5 to 17 with multiple sclerosis. This chain connects TRBV3-1 to TRBJ2-1; either TRBD1 or TRBD2 may supply D (5 bases each). Sequenced input: blood. The CDR3, as DNA: TGTGCCAGCAGCCCCCTGATGGGGGACAATGAGCAGTTCTTC. This gives the protein CASSPLMGDNEQFF.